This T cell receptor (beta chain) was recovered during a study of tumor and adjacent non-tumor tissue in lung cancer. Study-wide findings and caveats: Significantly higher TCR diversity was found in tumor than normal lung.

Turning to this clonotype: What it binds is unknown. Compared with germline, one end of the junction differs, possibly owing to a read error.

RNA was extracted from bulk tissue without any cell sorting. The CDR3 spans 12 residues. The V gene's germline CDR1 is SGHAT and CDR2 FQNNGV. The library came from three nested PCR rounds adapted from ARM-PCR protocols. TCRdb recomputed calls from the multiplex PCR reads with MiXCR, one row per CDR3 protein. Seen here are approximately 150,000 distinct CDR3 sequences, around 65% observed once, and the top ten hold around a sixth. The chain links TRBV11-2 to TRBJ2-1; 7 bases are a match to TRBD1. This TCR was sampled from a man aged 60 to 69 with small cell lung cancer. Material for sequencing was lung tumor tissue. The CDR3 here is CPSRYRGDEQFF. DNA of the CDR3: TGTCCCAGCAGGTACAGGGGCGATGAACAGTTCTTC.